This T cell receptor (beta chain) was sequenced in a study of cytomegalovirus exposure and HLA in healthy donors. General study points: High specificity and sensitivity for cytomegalovirus status were reported for the classifier.

V trimming: 8 bases; J trimming: 0 bases; junction bases outside the gene matches: 10. From germline, CDR1 is ENHRY and CDR2 SYGVKD. This CDR3 has 18 residues. This clone was recorded a few times. Its target is not known. In the PCR, 60 Vbeta and 13 Jbeta primers were used. The repertoire was sequenced with immunoSEQ multiplex PCR; TCRdb's copy has only in-frame clones and lacks some. The sample yields fewer than 110,000 clones, about 74% seen once. The origin of this receptor is a woman in her thirties or forties in good health and CMV-seropositive. V is TRBV10-3 and J is TRBJ2-6, with 10 bases aligning to TRBD1. Sequencing input: PBMCs. Written as DNA, the CDR3 is TGTGCCATCGGTAGGGACAGGGGCCTTTTCTCTGGGGCCAACGTCCTGACTTTC. Its protein product is CAIGRDRGLFSGANVLTF.